The 9 T cell receptor beta chains reported below all come from one sample, sequenced in a study of T cells in Graves' hyperthyroidism and ophthalmopathy. RNA transcripts were the template for amplifying TCR beta CDR3 regions. First-round RT-PCR with HTBI primers amplified the TCR CDR3 region. TCRdb re-derived calls from the multiplex PCR reads in MiXCR, one entry per CDR3 protein. The data show approximately 630,000 distinct CDR3 sequences, 16% seen once. Sequencing input: blood. The receptors were sampled from a young woman with Graves' hyperthyroidism.

This clonotype came up a few times. CDR3 in DNA: TGCGCCAGCAGCGGCGAGGGACACCCCGAAGAGACCCAGTACTTC. Translating gives CASSGEGHPEETQYF. The chain combines TRBV5-1 with TRBJ2-5; D may be TRBD1 (6 bases). V lost 4 bases and J lost 3, with 16 bases in between. Germline V lookup: CDR1 SGHRS, CDR2 YFSETQ. This CDR3 has 15 amino acids.

This clonotype was observed at least ten times. V usage is TRBV20-1 and J usage is TRBJ2-1; TRBD2 is a possible D gene (5 bases). The V end lost 0 bases, the J end lost 0 bases, and 9 bases lay between the germline ends. This CDR3 spans 15 amino acids. Germline CDR1 is DFQATT and CDR2 is SNEGSKA (reference sequence). CDR3 nucleotides: TGCAGTGCTAGAGATCCGAGGGACTCCTACAATGAGCAGTTCTTC. It is translated as CSARDPRDSYNEQFF.

In its sample, this clonotype was seen many times. V usage is TRBV11-1 and J usage is TRBJ2-1; 11 bases line up with TRBD2. Germline V gives CDR1 SGHAT, CDR2 FQDESV (reference sequence). CDR3 size: 15 residues. J gave up 2 bases and V 3 bases, and 0 bases lay outside the gene matches. CDR3 sequence: CASSFSGRAYNEQFF. CDR3 nucleotide sequence: TGTGCCAGCAGCTTTAGCGGGAGGGCCTACAATGAGCAGTTCTTC.

In this sample, this clonotype turned up many times. The rearrangement links TRBV28 to TRBJ1-5; no firm D call. This CDR3 is built from 17 residues. Between the trimmed V and J ends, which lost 2 bases and 2 bases, there was a span of 16 bases. The germline gives CDR1 MDHEN, CDR2 SYDVKM. CDR3 region: CASSLVGGVGGNQPQHF. The DNA for the CDR3 is TGTGCCAGCAGTTTAGTAGGTGGAGTAGGCGGCAATCAGCCCCAGCATTTT.

This clonotype occurred a few times. V gene TRBV6-5 combines with J gene TRBJ1-5; no clear D gene. V was pared by 2 bases and J by 5 bases, with 7 bases between. The CDR3 length is 13 residues. Per germline, CDR1 MNHEY and CDR2 SVGAGI. The CDR3 DNA is TGTGCCAGCAGTTACGGGGTCGATCAGCCCCAGCATTTT. Translated: CASSYGVDQPQHF.

The chain carries TRBV28 and TRBJ2-2; 10 nucleotides agree with TRBD1. CDR1 and CDR2 from the germline V gene are MDHEN and SYDVKM. The CDR3 is made up of 20 amino acids. Losses at the gene ends were 3 bases for V and 6 bases for J; bases not matched to a gene: 19. CDR3 residues: CASSLSYGGTGQGIAGELFF. The CDR3 DNA reads TGTGCCAGCAGTTTGTCTTATGGGGGAACGGGACAGGGGATCGCCGGGGAGCTGTTTTTT.

In this sample, this clonotype turned up a few times. V is TRBV18 and J is TRBJ1-1; possibly TRBD1 for D (6 bases). Germline CDR1 and CDR2: KGHSH and LQKENI. Trimming removed 1 base from V and 3 bases from J, with 21 bases in between. The CDR3 loop spans 18 amino acids. The CDR3 DNA sequence: TGTGCCAGCTCACCACTGGCACAGGGAGGCGGTGCGGACACTGAAGCTTTCTTT. Amino acid sequence: CASSPLAQGGGADTEAFF.

This clonotype occurred a few times. This chain connects TRBV7-9 to TRBJ1-2; 7 bases are a match to TRBD1. The trim removed 5 bases at V and 6 bases at J, leaving 9 bases unmatched. Germline V lookup: CDR1 SEHNR, CDR2 FQNEAQ (reference sequence). This CDR3 has 14 amino acids. CDR3 in amino acids: CASSPTGAHDGYTF. DNA for the CDR3: TGTGCCAGCAGCCCAACAGGGGCGCATGATGGCTACACCTTC. Full variable domain (rest looked up from reference TRBV7-9 and TRBJ1-2): DTGVSQNPRHKITKRGQNVTFRCDPISEHNRLYWYRQTLGQGPEFLTYFQNEAQLEKSRLLSDRFSAERPKGSFSTLEIQRTEQGDSAMYLCASSPTGAHDGYTFGSGTRLTVV.

This clonotype was observed a handful of times. V gene TRBV12-3 or TRBV12-4 combines with J gene TRBJ1-5, with 7 bases lining up with TRBD1. J was trimmed by 9 bases and V by 2 bases; bases with no gene match: 7. The CDR3 is 14 residues long. Written as DNA, the CDR3 is TGTGCCAGCAGTTTATCGTCAGGGGGGGGGCCCCAGCATTTT. This codes for CASSLSSGGGPQHF.